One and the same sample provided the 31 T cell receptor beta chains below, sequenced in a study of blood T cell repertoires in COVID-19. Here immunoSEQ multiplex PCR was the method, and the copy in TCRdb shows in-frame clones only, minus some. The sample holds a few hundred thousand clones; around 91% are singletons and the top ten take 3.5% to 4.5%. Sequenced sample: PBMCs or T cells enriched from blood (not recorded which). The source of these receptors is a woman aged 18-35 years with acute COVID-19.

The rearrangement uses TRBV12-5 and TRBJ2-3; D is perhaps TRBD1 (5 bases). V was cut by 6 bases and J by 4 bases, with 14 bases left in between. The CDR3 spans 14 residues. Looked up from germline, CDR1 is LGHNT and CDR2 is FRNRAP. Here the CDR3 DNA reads TGTGCTAGTGGGAGCCCAGGGCAAGCAGATACGCAGTATTTT. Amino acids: CASGSPGQADTQYF.

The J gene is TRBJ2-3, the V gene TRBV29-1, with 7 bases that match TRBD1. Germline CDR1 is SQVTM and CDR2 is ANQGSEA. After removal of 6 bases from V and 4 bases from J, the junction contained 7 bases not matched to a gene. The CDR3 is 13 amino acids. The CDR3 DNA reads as TGCAGCGTCCAACGACAGGGTGCAGATACGCAGTATTTT. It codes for CSVQRQGADTQYF.

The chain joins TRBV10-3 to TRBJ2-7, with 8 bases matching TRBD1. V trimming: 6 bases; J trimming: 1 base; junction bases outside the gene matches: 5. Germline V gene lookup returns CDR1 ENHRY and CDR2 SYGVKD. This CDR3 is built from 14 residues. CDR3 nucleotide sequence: TGTGCCATCAGAGGACAGGGCGAGTCCTACGAGCAGTACTTC. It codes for CAIRGQGESYEQYF.

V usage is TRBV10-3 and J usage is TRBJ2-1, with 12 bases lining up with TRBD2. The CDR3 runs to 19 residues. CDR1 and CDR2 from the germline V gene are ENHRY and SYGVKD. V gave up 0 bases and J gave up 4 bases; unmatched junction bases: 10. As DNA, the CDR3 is TGTGCCATCAGTGAGTCCGGGGCTAGCGGGAGGGCCAGTTACAATGAGCAGTTCTTC. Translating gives CAISESGASGRASYNEQFF.

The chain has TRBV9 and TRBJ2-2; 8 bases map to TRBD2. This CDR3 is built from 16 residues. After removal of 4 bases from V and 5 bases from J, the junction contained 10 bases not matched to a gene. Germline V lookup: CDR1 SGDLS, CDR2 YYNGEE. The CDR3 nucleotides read TGTGCCAGCAGCCCCCGGGGTAGCGGGACGACCGGGGAGCTGTTTTTT. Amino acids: CASSPRGSGTTGELFF.

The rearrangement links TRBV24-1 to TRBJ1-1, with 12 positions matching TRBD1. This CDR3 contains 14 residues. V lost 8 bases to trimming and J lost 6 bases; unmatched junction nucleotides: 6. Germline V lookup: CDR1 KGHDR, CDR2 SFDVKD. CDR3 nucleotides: TGTGCCACCAAGGGGACAGGGGGCTCCTCTGAAGCTTTCTTT. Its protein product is CATKGTGGSSEAFF.

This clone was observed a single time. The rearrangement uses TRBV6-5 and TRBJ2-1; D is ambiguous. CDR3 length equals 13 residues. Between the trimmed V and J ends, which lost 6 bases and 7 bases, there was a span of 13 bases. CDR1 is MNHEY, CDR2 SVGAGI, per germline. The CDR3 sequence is CASRPGSRNEQFF. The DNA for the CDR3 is TGTGCCAGCAGGCCCGGGTCTCGGAATGAGCAGTTCTTC.

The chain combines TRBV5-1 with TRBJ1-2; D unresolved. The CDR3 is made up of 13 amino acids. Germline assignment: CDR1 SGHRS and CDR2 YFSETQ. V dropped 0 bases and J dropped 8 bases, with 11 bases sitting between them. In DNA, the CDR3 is TGCGCCAGCAGCTTGGCATCCGCCGGGGGCTACACCTTC. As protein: CASSLASAGGYTF.

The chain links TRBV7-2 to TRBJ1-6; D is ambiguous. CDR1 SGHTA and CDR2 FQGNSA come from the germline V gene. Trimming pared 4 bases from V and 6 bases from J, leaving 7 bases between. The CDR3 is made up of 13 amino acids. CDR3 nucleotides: TGTGCCAGCAGCTCATCTATTAATTCACCCCTCCACTTT. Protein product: CASSSSINSPLHF.

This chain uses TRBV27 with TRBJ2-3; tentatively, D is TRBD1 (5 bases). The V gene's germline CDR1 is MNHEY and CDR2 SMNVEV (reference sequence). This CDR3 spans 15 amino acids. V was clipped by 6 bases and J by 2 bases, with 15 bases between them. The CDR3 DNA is TGTGCCAGCAGGACCCGGACACCAATCACAGATACGCAGTATTTT. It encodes CASRTRTPITDTQYF.

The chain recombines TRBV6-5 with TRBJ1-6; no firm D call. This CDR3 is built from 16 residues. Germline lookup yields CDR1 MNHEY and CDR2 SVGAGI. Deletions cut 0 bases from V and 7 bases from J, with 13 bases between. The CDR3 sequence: CASSYSTAVANSPLHF. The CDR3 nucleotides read TGTGCCAGCAGTTACTCGACCGCGGTGGCCAATTCACCCCTCCACTTT.

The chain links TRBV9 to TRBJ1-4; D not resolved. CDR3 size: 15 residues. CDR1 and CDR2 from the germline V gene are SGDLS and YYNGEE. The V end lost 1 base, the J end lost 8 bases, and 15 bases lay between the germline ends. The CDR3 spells CASSVSVLEREKLFF. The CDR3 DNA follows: TGTGCCAGCAGCGTAAGTGTTTTGGAGAGAGAAAAACTGTTTTTT.

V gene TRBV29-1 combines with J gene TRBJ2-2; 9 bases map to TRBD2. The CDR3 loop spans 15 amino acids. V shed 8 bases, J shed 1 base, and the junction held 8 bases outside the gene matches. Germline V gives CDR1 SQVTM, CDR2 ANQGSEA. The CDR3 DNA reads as TGCAGCACAACTAGCGGGTCAATGAACACCGGGGAGCTGTTTTTT. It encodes CSTTSGSMNTGELFF.

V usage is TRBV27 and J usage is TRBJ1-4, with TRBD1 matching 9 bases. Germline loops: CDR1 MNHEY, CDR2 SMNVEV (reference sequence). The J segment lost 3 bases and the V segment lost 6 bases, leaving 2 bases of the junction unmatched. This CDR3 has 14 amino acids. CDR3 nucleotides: TGTGCCAGCAGCGACAGGGGGGCTAATGAAAAACTGTTTTTT. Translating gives CASSDRGANEKLFF.

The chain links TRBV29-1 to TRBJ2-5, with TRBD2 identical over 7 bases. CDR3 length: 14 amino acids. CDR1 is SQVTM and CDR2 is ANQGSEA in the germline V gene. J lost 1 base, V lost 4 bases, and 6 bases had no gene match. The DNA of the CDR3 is TGCAGCGTTGTAGTGGGCGGGAGCCAAGAGACCCAGTACTTC. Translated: CSVVVGGSQETQYF. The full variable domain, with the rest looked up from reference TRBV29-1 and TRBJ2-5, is SAVISQKPSRDICQRGTSLTIQCQVDSQVTMMFWYRQQPGQSLTLIATANQGSEATYESGFVIDKFPISRPNLTFSTLTVSNMSPEDSSIYLCSVVVGGSQETQYFGPGTRLLVL.

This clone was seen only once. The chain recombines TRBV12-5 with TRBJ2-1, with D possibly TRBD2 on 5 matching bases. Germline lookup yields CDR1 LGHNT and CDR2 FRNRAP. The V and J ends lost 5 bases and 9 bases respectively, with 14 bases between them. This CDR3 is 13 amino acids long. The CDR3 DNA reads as TGTGCTAGTGGTCCGGGGAACGCGGTTGAGCAGTTCTTC. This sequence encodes CASGPGNAVEQFF.

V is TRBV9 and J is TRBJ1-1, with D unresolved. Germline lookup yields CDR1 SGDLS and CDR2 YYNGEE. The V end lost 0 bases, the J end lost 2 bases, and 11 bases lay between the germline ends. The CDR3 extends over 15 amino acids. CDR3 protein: CASSVGAGINTEAFF. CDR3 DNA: TGTGCCAGCAGCGTAGGTGCAGGAATAAACACTGAAGCTTTCTTT. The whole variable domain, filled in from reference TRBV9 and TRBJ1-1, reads DSGVTQTPKHLITATGQRVTLRCSPRSGDLSVYWYQQSLDQGLQFLIQYYNGEERAKGNILERFSAQQFPDLHSELNLSSLELGDSALYFCASSVGAGINTEAFFGQGTRLTVV.

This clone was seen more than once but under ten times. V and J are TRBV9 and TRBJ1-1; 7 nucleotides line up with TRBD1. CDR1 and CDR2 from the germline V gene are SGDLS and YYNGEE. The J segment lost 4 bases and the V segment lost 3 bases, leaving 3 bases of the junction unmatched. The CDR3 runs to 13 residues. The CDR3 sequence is CASSATGSTEAFF. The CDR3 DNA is TGTGCCAGCAGCGCGACAGGGAGCACTGAAGCTTTCTTT.

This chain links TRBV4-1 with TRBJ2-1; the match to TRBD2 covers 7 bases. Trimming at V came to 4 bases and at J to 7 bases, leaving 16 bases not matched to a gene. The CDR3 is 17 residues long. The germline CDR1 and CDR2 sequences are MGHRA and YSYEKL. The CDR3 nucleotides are TGCGCCAGCAGCCCCGCCTCCCTAGGGGAGGGAAAAAATGAGCAGTTCTTC. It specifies CASSPASLGEGKNEQFF.

The CDR3 nucleotides are TGTGCCAGCAGGGCCGGGACTAGCTACACAGATACGCAGTATTTT. As protein: CASRAGTSYTDTQYF. The chain carries TRBV6-6 and TRBJ2-3, with TRBD2 matching 9 bases. Germline trimming cut 6 bases from V and 2 bases from J; bases unmatched to any gene: 6. The CDR3 spans 15 residues. The germline V gene has CDR1 MNHNY and CDR2 SVGAGI (reference sequence).

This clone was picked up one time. CDR3 residues: CASSTGGDSTDTQYF. Written as DNA, the CDR3 is TGTGCCAGTAGTACGGGGGGGGACAGCACAGATACGCAGTATTTT. The chain recombines TRBV19 with TRBJ2-3, with 8 bases matching TRBD2. CDR3 size: 15 residues. V gave up 4 bases and J gave up 0 bases; unmatched junction bases: 3. Germline V gene data show CDR1 as LNHDA and CDR2 as SQIVND (reference sequence).

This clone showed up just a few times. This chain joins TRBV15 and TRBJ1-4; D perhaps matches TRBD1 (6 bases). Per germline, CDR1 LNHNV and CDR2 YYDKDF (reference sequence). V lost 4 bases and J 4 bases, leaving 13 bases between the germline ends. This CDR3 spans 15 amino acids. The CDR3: CATSTGTSDNEKLFF. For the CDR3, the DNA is TGTGCCACCAGCACCGGGACATCGGATAATGAAAAACTGTTTTTT.

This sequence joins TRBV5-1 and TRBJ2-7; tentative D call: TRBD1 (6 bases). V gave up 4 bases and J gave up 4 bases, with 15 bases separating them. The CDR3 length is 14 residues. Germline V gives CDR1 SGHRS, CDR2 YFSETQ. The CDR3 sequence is CASSVQGDVYEQYF. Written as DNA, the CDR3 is TGCGCCAGCAGCGTACAGGGAGACGTTTACGAGCAGTACTTC. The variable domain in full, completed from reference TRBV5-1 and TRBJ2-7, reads KAGVTQTPRYLIKTRGQQVTLSCSPISGHRSVSWYQQTPGQGLQFLFEYFSETQRNKGNFPGRFSGRQFSNSRSEMNVSTLELGDSALYLCASSVQGDVYEQYFGPGTRLTVT.

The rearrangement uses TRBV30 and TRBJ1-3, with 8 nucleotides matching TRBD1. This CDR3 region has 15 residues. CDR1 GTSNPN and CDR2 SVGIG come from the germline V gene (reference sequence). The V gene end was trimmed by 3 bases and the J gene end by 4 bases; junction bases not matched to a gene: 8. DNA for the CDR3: TGTGCCTGGAGCCGACAGGGGTCGATCGGAAACACCATATATTTT. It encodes CAWSRQGSIGNTIYF.

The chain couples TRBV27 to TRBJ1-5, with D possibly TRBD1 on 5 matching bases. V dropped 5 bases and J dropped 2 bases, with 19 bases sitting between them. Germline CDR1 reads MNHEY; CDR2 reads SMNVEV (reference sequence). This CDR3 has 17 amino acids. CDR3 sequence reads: CASSPQAWGGGNQPQHF. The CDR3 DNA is TGTGCCAGCAGTCCCCAGGCGTGGGGCGGTGGCAATCAGCCCCAGCATTTT.

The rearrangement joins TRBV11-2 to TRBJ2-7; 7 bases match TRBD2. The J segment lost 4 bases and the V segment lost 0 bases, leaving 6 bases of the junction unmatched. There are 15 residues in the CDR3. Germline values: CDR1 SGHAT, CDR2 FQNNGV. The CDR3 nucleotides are TGTGCCAGCAGCTTAGAATCTAGCGGAGGGTACGAGCAGTACTTC. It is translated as CASSLESSGGYEQYF.

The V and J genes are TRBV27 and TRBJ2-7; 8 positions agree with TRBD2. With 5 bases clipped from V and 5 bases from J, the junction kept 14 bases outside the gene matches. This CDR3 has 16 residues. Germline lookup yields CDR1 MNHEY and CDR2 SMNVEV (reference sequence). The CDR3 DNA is TGTGCCAGCAGTCCCTACCAGCGGGAGAGTGACCACGAGCAGTACTTC. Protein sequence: CASSPYQRESDHEQYF.

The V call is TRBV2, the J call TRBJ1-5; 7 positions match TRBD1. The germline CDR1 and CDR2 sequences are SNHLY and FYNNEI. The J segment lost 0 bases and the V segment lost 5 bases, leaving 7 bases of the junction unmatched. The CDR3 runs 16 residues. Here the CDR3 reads CASSLQGLGSNQPQHF. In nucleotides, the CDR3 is TGTGCCAGCAGTCTACAGGGGTTAGGTAGCAATCAGCCCCAGCATTTT.

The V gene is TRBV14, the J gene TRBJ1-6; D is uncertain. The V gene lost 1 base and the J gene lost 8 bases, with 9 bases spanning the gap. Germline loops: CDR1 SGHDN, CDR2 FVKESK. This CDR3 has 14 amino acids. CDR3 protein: CASSQAGRHSPLHF. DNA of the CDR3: TGTGCCAGCAGCCAAGCCGGCAGGCATTCACCCCTCCACTTT.

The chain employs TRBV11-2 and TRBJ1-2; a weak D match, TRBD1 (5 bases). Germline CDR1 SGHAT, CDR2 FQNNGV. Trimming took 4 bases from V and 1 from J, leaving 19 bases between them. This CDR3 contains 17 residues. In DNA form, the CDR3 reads TGTGCCAGCAGCTCCTGGGGGGGGAGGGTGCTTAACTATGGCTACACCTTC. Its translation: CASSSWGGRVLNYGYTF.

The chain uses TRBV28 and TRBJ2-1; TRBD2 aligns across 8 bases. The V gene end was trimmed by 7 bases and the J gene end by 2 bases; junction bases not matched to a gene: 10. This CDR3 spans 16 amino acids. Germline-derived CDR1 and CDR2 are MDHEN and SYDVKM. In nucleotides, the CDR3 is TGTGCCAGCATTGGATCACTAGCGGCCACCTACAATGAGCAGTTCTTC. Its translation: CASIGSLAATYNEQFF.